Listed below are T cell receptor beta chains from one sample, sequenced in a study of response to subunit inactivated influenza vaccine. TCRdb passed the RT-PCR reads through MiXCR, listing each CDR3 protein once. This sample carries roughly 500,000 distinct CDR3 sequences, 25% of them seen once, and the ten largest clones take 1.5% to 2%. The input for sequencing was CD4+ T cells sorted from PBMCs, taken 5 days after vaccination. Receptors originate from a man between 50 and 59 years old who received an inactivated influenza vaccine. CDR3s include the opening cysteine and the closing phenylalanine or tryptophan. Each record gives: clone size, J gene, V gene, D gene, CDR3 protein, CDR3 DNA. A D gene is named only where the DNA matches it firmly. Clone size appears in some rows only: once, few, many, or a class for an expanded clone.

>.|TRBJ1-4|TRBV4-3|.
CASSQDFGRKLFF
TGCGCCAGCAGCCAAGATTTTGGCCGAAAACTGTTTTTT
>few|TRBJ2-5|TRBV6-1|TRBD2
CASSARTSGSRETQYF
TGTGCCAGCAGTGCACGGACTAGCGGGTCCAGGGAGACCCAGTACTTC
>.|TRBJ1-5|TRBV7-6|.
CASSLEQGDQPQHF
TGTGCCAGCAGCTTAGAACAGGGCGATCAGCCCCAGCATTTT
>many|TRBJ1-5|TRBV20-1|.
CSASFPYSNQPQHF
TGCAGTGCTAGCTTCCCTTATAGCAATCAGCCCCAGCATTTT
>.|TRBJ2-1|TRBV12-3/TRBV12-4|.
CASSSQGNNEQFF
TGTGCCAGCAGTTCTCAGGGGAACAATGAGCAGTTCTTC
>.|TRBJ2-1|TRBV4-1|.
CASSQETRVEQFF
TGCGCCAGCAGCCAAGAAACCCGGGTTGAGCAGTTCTTC
>.|TRBJ2-7|TRBV10-3|.
CAISEPTWASYEQYF
TGTGCCATCAGTGAGCCTACGTGGGCCTCCTACGAGCAGTACTTC
>once|TRBJ2-2|TRBV5-1|TRBD2
CASSTGLAGSARTGELFF
TGCGCCAGCAGCACCGGACTAGCGGGATCCGCGAGGACCGGGGAGCTGTTTTTT
>few|TRBJ2-7|TRBV6-1|TRBD1
CASTSRLPGGTYEQYF
TGTGCCAGCACCTCCCGGCTCCCAGGGGGAACCTACGAGCAGTACTTC
>.|TRBJ2-7|TRBV29-1|.
CSVGTQGYEQYF
TGCAGCGTTGGAACCCAGGGATACGAGCAGTACTTC
>.|TRBJ2-1|TRBV10-3|.
CAISDTASSYNEQFF
TGTGCCATCAGTGACACAGCGAGCTCCTACAATGAGCAGTTCTTC
>.|TRBJ1-5|TRBV2|TRBD1
CASMPDRDQPQHF
TGTGCCAGCATGCCGGACAGGGATCAGCCCCAGCATTTT
>few|TRBJ2-7|TRBV7-2|TRBD2
CASSLAWLAAEYEQYF
TGTGCCAGCAGCTTAGCGTGGCTAGCGGCAGAATACGAGCAGTACTTC
>.|TRBJ2-1|TRBV4-2|.
CASRLGSGSNEQFF
TGTGCCAGCAGGCTAGGATCGGGAAGCAATGAGCAGTTCTTC
>.|TRBJ2-5|TRBV20-1|.
CSAPPVSVGKETQYF
TGCAGTGCCCCACCAGTGTCGGTGGGCAAAGAGACCCAGTACTTC
>few|TRBJ2-5|TRBV18|.
CASSPAKYQETQYF
TGTGCCAGCTCACCAGCAAAGTACCAAGAGACCCAGTACTTC
>.|TRBJ2-1|TRBV18|.
CASSPDYKTTSSYNEQFF
TGTGCCAGCTCACCCGATTATAAAACCACAAGCTCCTACAATGAGCAGTTCTTC
>.|TRBJ2-2|TRBV7-2|.
CASRRQDTGELFF
TGTGCCAGCAGACGACAGGACACCGGGGAGCTGTTTTTT
>few|TRBJ2-7|TRBV7-9|.
CASSLPPLSRPYEQYF
TGTGCCAGCAGCTTACCGCCTTTAAGTAGACCCTACGAGCAGTACTTC
>.|TRBJ1-1|TRBV12-3/TRBV12-4|.
CASSLTVSTEAFF
TGTGCCAGCAGCCTTACAGTAAGCACTGAAGCTTTCTTT
>.|TRBJ2-2|TRBV4-3|TRBD2
CAGSQGSGTGELFF
TGCGCCGGCAGCCAAGGAAGCGGGACTGGGGAGCTGTTTTTT
>.|TRBJ2-5|TRBV3-1|.
CASSRDRFRETQYF
TGTGCCAGCAGCCGCGACAGGTTCCGCGAGACCCAGTACTTC
>few|TRBJ1-1|TRBV12-3/TRBV12-4|TRBD1
CASSSRQGLEAFF
TGTGCCAGCAGTTCCCGACAGGGGCTCGAAGCTTTCTTT
>.|TRBJ1-2|TRBV7-8|.
CASSSSVGYGYTF
TGTGCCAGCAGCTCGAGTGTAGGGTATGGCTACACCTTC
>.|TRBJ2-5|TRBV4-1|.
CASSQGPGGGGETQYF
TGCGCCAGCAGCCAAGGCCCGGGCGGGGGCGGTGAGACCCAGTACTTC
>.|TRBJ2-3|TRBV29-1|.
CSSSPRATDTQYF
TGCAGCTCCTCTCCCCGGGCTACAGATACGCAGTATTTT
>few|TRBJ2-3|TRBV5-4|.
CASSFSSSTDTQYF
TGTGCCAGCAGCTTCTCCTCTAGCACAGATACGCAGTATTTT
>few|TRBJ2-7|TRBV20-1|TRBD1
CSASGNRDREKEQYF
TGCAGTGCTAGTGGCAACCGGGACAGGGAAAAAGAGCAGTACTTC
>.|TRBJ1-1|TRBV7-9|TRBD1
CASSSGGVWNTEAFF
TGTGCCAGCAGCTCAGGGGGAGTATGGAACACTGAAGCTTTCTTT
>few|TRBJ2-1|TRBV5-5|.
CASSLEQGGYYNEQFF
TGTGCCAGCAGCTTGGAGCAGGGCGGGTACTACAATGAGCAGTTCTTC
>.|TRBJ2-1|TRBV20-1|TRBD2
CSATLAGGNEQFF
TGCAGTGCTACCCTAGCGGGAGGCAATGAGCAGTTCTTC
>few|TRBJ2-3|TRBV20-1|TRBD2
CSQRGLAGGSTDTQYF
TGCAGTCAGAGGGGACTAGCGGGAGGTAGCACAGATACGCAGTATTTT
>.|TRBJ1-4|TRBV5-1|.
CASSSTGSVDEKLFF
TGCGCCAGCAGCTCGACAGGATCGGTGGATGAAAAACTGTTTTTT
>.|TRBJ2-1|TRBV10-3|.
CAISAGANNEQFF
TGTGCCATCAGTGCGGGGGCCAACAATGAGCAGTTCTTC
>few|TRBJ2-5|TRBV10-3|.
CAIGGRLARETQYF
TGTGCCATCGGGGGTCGGCTAGCCCGAGAGACCCAGTACTTC
>few|TRBJ2-5|TRBV20-1|.
CSANYREQETQYF
TGCAGTGCTAACTACAGGGAACAAGAGACCCAGTACTTC
>many|TRBJ2-3|TRBV28|.
CASSYPDTQYF
TGTGCCAGCAGTTACCCAGATACGCAGTATTTT
>few|TRBJ2-7|TRBV6-5|.
CASSYSIGTTYEQYF
TGTGCCAGCAGTTACTCGATTGGGACGACCTACGAGCAGTACTTC
>.|TRBJ2-4|TRBV5-6|.
CASSLWERRGNIQYF
TGTGCCAGCAGCTTGTGGGAGCGCCGAGGGAACATTCAGTACTTC
>few|TRBJ2-1|TRBV5-1|TRBD2
CASSFRRTSGDGEQFF
TGCGCCAGCAGCTTTAGAAGGACTAGCGGCGATGGCGAGCAGTTCTTC
>.|TRBJ2-7|TRBV27|TRBD1
CASKARTGPNYEQYF
TGTGCCAGCAAGGCTCGGACAGGGCCGAACTACGAGCAGTACTTC
>.|TRBJ2-7|TRBV12-3/TRBV12-4|.
CASSLVPGEQYF
TGTGCCAGCAGTTTAGTTCCGGGGGAGCAGTACTTC
>.|TRBJ1-5|TRBV20-1|TRBD1
CSARDLTGEQPQHF
TGCAGTGCTAGAGATCTCACAGGGGAACAGCCCCAGCATTTT
>few|TRBJ1-5|TRBV10-3|.
CAISDHNSNQPQHF
TGTGCCATCAGTGATCATAATAGCAATCAGCCCCAGCATTTT
>.|TRBJ2-1|TRBV21-1|.
CASSHLGGIDSYNEQFF
TGTGCCAGCAGCCATTTGGGCGGAATTGACTCCTACAATGAGCAGTTCTTC
>.|TRBJ2-1|TRBV20-1|TRBD2
CSASWTSGGINEQFF
TGCAGTGCTTCATGGACTAGCGGGGGGATCAATGAGCAGTTCTTC